This is a list of T cell receptor beta chains from one sample in a study of early T cells in non-severe SARS-CoV-2 infection. TCRdb ran MiXCR on the 5' RACE reads and lists one entry per CDR3 protein. The table includes 45,000 to 55,000 distinct CDR3 sequences, roughly 9.8% detected once. Source material: whole blood. The receptors come from an adult who was a healthcare worker with PCR-confirmed SARS-CoV-2 infection or an uninfected control (not recorded which). CDR3s include the opening cysteine and the closing phenylalanine or tryptophan. The D gene is left open where the match is weak. Clone size, where shown, is once, few, many, or a class for clones that have expanded.

v_call	j_call	d_call	clone_size	cdr3_aa	cdr3_nt
TRBV12-5	TRBJ1-1	.	many	CASGVNTEAFF	TGTGCTAGTGGGGTAAACACTGAAGCTTTCTTT
TRBV24-1	TRBJ2-7	.	.	CATSDLYEQYF	TGTGCCACCAGTGATTTATACGAGCAGTACTTC
TRBV5-1	TRBJ2-4	TRBD1	.	CASSRDRNIQYF	TGCGCCAGCAGCCGGGACAGAAACATTCAGTACTTC
TRBV7-6	TRBJ1-1	TRBD1	.	CASSWDRGSEAFF	TGTGCCAGCAGCTGGGACAGGGGGTCTGAAGCTTTCTTT
TRBV4-1	TRBJ2-1	.	many	CASSQVTRSNEQFF	TGCGCCAGCAGCCAAGTAACTAGAAGCAATGAGCAGTTCTTC
TRBV6-2/TRBV6-3	TRBJ2-1	TRBD2	few	CASSRAWEGRQFF	TGTGCCAGCAGTCGCGCTTGGGAGGGTAGGCAGTTCTTC
TRBV2	TRBJ2-7	.	many	CASRAGTYEQYF	TGTGCCAGCAGGGCAGGGACCTACGAGCAGTACTTC
TRBV19	TRBJ1-1	TRBD1	.	CASSMGTGGNTEAFF	TGTGCCAGTAGTATGGGGACAGGGGGCAACACTGAAGCTTTCTTT
TRBV27	TRBJ1-2	TRBD1	many	CASSWDREDYGYTF	TGTGCCAGCAGTTGGGACAGAGAAGACTATGGCTACACCTTC
TRBV11-2	TRBJ2-3	TRBD2	few	CASSLTSGGGGTQYF	TGTGCCAGCAGCCTGACTAGCGGAGGTGGAGGTACGCAGTATTTT
TRBV6-1	TRBJ2-1	.	many	CASSDGYNEQFF	TGTGCCAGCAGCGACGGTTACAATGAGCAGTTCTTC
TRBV4-2	TRBJ2-1	TRBD2	once	CASSQESGGPSGDEQFF	TGTGCCAGCAGCCAAGAGTCGGGAGGGCCCTCAGGCGATGAGCAGTTCTTC
TRBV20-1	TRBJ1-1	TRBD1	many	CSARSGTGVSEAFF	TGCAGTGCTAGGTCCGGGACAGGGGTATCTGAAGCTTTCTTT
TRBV6-5	TRBJ1-1	.	few	CASTDSLNTEAFF	TGTGCCAGCACCGACAGCCTGAACACTGAAGCTTTCTTT
TRBV14	TRBJ2-7	.	many	CASSLLRYEQYF	TGTGCCAGCAGCCTTTTACGCTACGAGCAGTACTTC
TRBV6-6	TRBJ2-1	TRBD1	many	CASNPTGTYNEQFF	TGTGCCAGCAACCCGACAGGGACCTACAATGAGCAGTTCTTC
TRBV9	TRBJ2-7	.	.	CASSVTAGSYEQYF	TGTGCCAGCAGCGTGACGGCCGGCTCCTACGAGCAGTACTTC
TRBV5-1	TRBJ1-1	.	few	CASIATAGGNTEAFF	TGCGCCAGCATAGCTACGGCAGGAGGAAACACTGAAGCTTTCTTT
TRBV13	TRBJ2-2	TRBD2	many	CASSLASGRGWTGELFF	TGTGCCAGCAGCTTAGCTAGCGGGAGAGGTTGGACCGGGGAGCTGTTTTTT
TRBV6-1	TRBJ2-7	.	few	CASPGAGAPNEQYF	TGTGCCAGCCCCGGGGCGGGGGCGCCGAACGAGCAGTACTTC
TRBV19	TRBJ1-1	.	.	CASSMSTGAEAFF	TGTGCCAGTAGTATGAGTACGGGAGCTGAAGCTTTCTTT
TRBV20-1	TRBJ2-7	TRBD1	once	CSARGTGDTHEQYF	TGCAGTGCTAGAGGGACAGGGGATACCCACGAGCAGTACTTC
TRBV2	TRBJ2-7	TRBD2	.	CASSGVASGYEQYF	TGTGCCAGCAGTGGTGTTGCTAGCGGGTACGAGCAGTACTTC
TRBV14	TRBJ2-2	TRBD1	.	CASSQGQGAQNTGELFF	TGTGCCAGCAGCCAAGGACAGGGGGCGCAGAACACCGGGGAGCTGTTTTTT
TRBV11-3	TRBJ1-1	.	many	CASSLDRGNTEAFF	TGTGCCAGCAGCTTAGATCGGGGGAACACTGAAGCTTTCTTT
TRBV20-1	TRBJ2-1	.	few	CSAASGTPNHNEQFF	TGCAGTGCTGCCTCCGGGACCCCTAACCACAATGAGCAGTTCTTC
TRBV11-2	TRBJ1-5	.	many	CASSLDPLSNQPQHF	TGTGCCAGCAGCTTGGACCCCCTTAGCAATCAGCCCCAGCATTTT
TRBV6-2/TRBV6-3	TRBJ2-7	TRBD2	few	CASSRSTSAASYEQYF	TGTGCCAGCAGTCGCTCCACTAGCGCCGCCTCCTACGAGCAGTACTTC
TRBV2	TRBJ2-5	.	.	CASSEIEWQETQYF	TGTGCCAGCAGTGAAATTGAGTGGCAAGAGACCCAGTACTTC
TRBV2	TRBJ1-1	.	.	CASSPPGVGGRTEAFF	TGTGCCAGCAGTCCCCCGGGGGTGGGGGGCCGGACTGAAGCTTTCTTT
TRBV7-9	TRBJ2-7	.	few	CASSTSGRQYF	TGTGCCAGCAGTACTTCAGGGCGCCAGTACTTC
TRBV30	TRBJ2-5	.	many	CAWEGGSETQYF	TGTGCCTGGGAGGGAGGATCAGAGACCCAGTACTTC
TRBV9	TRBJ1-4	TRBD1	.	CASSVTGEEKLFF	TGTGCCAGCAGCGTGACAGGGGAAGAAAAACTGTTTTTT
TRBV6-5	TRBJ2-7	TRBD2	few	CASSYSSGGVYEQYF	TGTGCCAGCAGTTACTCGTCGGGGGGGGTCTACGAGCAGTACTTC
TRBV11-3	TRBJ2-7	TRBD1	few	CASSFGGTGEYEQYF	TGTGCCAGCAGCTTCGGGGGGACAGGGGAGTACGAGCAGTACTTC
TRBV29-1	TRBJ1-3	.	.	CSVEEANTIYF	TGCAGCGTTGAAGAGGCCAACACCATATATTTT
TRBV5-1	TRBJ2-7	TRBD1	.	CASSLAGGDFYEQYF	TGCGCCAGCAGCTTGGCAGGGGGAGACTTCTACGAGCAGTACTTC
TRBV29-1	TRBJ2-7	.	.	CSVERDVPYEQYF	TGCAGCGTTGAAAGAGACGTACCCTACGAGCAGTACTTC
TRBV29-1	TRBJ2-2	.	.	CSVELVNTGELFF	TGCAGCGTTGAGTTGGTCAACACCGGGGAGCTGTTTTTT
TRBV7-2	TRBJ2-3	.	.	CASSLVPVVGDTQYF	TGTGCCAGCAGCTTAGTCCCGGTTGTTGGAGATACGCAGTATTTT